The 10 T cell receptor beta chains given below trace back to one sample, sequenced in a study of radiotherapy plus CTLA-4 blockade in lung cancer. Only in-frame clones appear in the TCRdb table, and some are missing; sequencing was by immunoSEQ multiplex PCR. The data contain tens of thousands of clones, roughly 60% of them singletons. The sequencing used peripheral blood, collected from a patient treated with radiotherapy plus ipilimumab. The receptors were sampled from a human donor with non-small cell lung cancer who had a partial response to radiotherapy plus ipilimumab.

The V gene is TRBV27, the J gene TRBJ1-6, with 9 bases fitting TRBD1. The CDR3 has 17 residues. In germline, CDR1 is MNHEY, CDR2 SMNVEV (reference sequence). V lost 0 bases, J lost 10 bases, and 10 bases stayed unmatched. In nucleotides, the CDR3 is TGTGCCAGCAGTTTATCGTATTGGGACAGGGCTACGTCACCCCTCCACTTT. It translates to CASSLSYWDRATSPLHF.

The V gene is TRBV9, the J gene TRBJ1-3; D not resolved. The V end was cut by 3 bases, the J end by 4 bases, with 14 bases between. The CDR3 runs to 15 residues. Germline V lookup: CDR1 SGDLS, CDR2 YYNGEE. This CDR3 reads CASSAHTGEGNTIYF. CDR3 nucleotide sequence: TGTGCCAGCAGCGCCCATACCGGGGAGGGAAACACCATATATTTT.

This clone was seen a single time. The chain links TRBV5-1 to TRBJ2-5, with D perhaps matching TRBD2 (5 bases). This CDR3 is built from 15 residues. V was clipped by 0 bases and J by 1 base, with 10 bases between them. Germline-derived CDR1 and CDR2 are SGHRS and YFSETQ. The CDR3 coding sequence is TGCGCCAGCAGCTTGGCCGGAGGTCTCCAAGAGACCCAGTACTTC. Residues: CASSLAGGLQETQYF.

The chain couples TRBV18 to TRBJ2-5; TRBD2 is a possible D gene (6 bases). Near its end, the DNA agrees better with TRBJ2-7, so the J call may be wrong. This CDR3 has 15 amino acids. CDR1 KGHSH and CDR2 LQKENI come from the germline V gene. CDR3 sequence reads: CASSPVGSVTYEQYF. The CDR3 region has the DNA TGTGCCAGCTCACCCGTCGGGAGCGTCACCTACGAGCAGTACTTC.

The V call is TRBV5-1, the J call TRBJ2-7, with TRBD1 matching over 7 bases. Trimming at V came to 4 bases and at J to 7 bases, leaving 11 bases not matched to a gene. CDR3 size: 14 residues. Germline CDR1 reads SGHRS; CDR2 reads YFSETQ. The CDR3 nucleotides are TGCGCCAGCAGCCAAACAGGGGCCCCTAGTGAGCAGTACTTC. Protein sequence: CASSQTGAPSEQYF.

CDR3 amino acids: CAIRVAVADTQYF. As DNA, the CDR3 is TGTGCCATCCGGGTTGCGGTGGCAGATACGCAGTATTTT. The chain links TRBV10-3 to TRBJ2-3; D call uncertain. CDR3 length equals 13 residues. V was cut by 8 bases and J by 4 bases, with 13 bases left in between. CDR1 is ENHRY and CDR2 is SYGVKD in the germline V gene.

In this sample, this clone turned up once. The genes are TRBV29-1 and TRBJ2-7; TRBD1 agrees at 9 bases. This CDR3 has 13 residues. Germline V gene sequence: CDR1 SQVTM, CDR2 ANQGSEA. Losses at the gene ends were 6 bases for V and 7 bases for J; bases not matched to a gene: 10. DNA for the CDR3: TGCAGCGTCGCGAACAGGGGGCTCAGGGAGCAGTACTTC. It specifies CSVANRGLREQYF.

The chain links TRBV2 to TRBJ1-5; the match to TRBD1 covers 11 bases. Losses at the gene ends were 4 bases for V and 5 bases for J; bases not matched to a gene: 4. This CDR3 region has 15 residues. Germline assignment: CDR1 SNHLY and CDR2 FYNNEI. The DNA for the CDR3 is TGTGCCAGCAGTGTGGGACAGGGGGGTTATCAGCCCCAGCATTTT. As protein: CASSVGQGGYQPQHF.

The rearrangement joins TRBV18 to TRBJ2-3; the match to TRBD1 covers 9 bases. Germline CDR1 reads KGHSH; CDR2 reads LQKENI. Unmatched junction bases numbered 7, after V lost 6 bases and J lost 3 bases. There are 15 residues in the CDR3. CDR3 loop: CASSRGTGTTDTQYF. The CDR3 DNA follows: TGTGCCAGCTCCCGAGGGACAGGGACGACAGATACGCAGTATTTT. Variable domain in full (rest from reference TRBV18 and TRBJ2-3): NAGVMQNPRHLVRRRGQEARLRCSPMKGHSHVYWYRQLPEEGLKFMVYLQKENIIDESGMPKERFSAEFPKEGPSILRIQQVVRGDSAAYFCASSRGTGTTDTQYFGPGTRLTVL.

This clone was seen many times. V gene TRBV28 combines with J gene TRBJ2-3, with D possibly being TRBD2 (5 bases). V lost 5 bases to trimming and J lost 7 bases, with 13 bases between them. The CDR3 consists of 13 residues. In germline, CDR1 is MDHEN, CDR2 SYDVKM. CDR3 DNA sequence: TGTGCCAGCAGTATCCCGTCGGGGAATACGCAGTATTTT. It specifies CASSIPSGNTQYF.